A single T cell receptor (beta chain) is shown here with its context. Its target is not known. These data are taken from a study of identical twins. V lost 0 bases to trimming and J lost 3 bases, with 6 bases between them. The germline V gene has CDR1 SGHNT and CDR2 YENEEA. CDR3 length: 14 residues. TCRdb called the 5' RACE reads again in MiXCR, with one record for every CDR3 protein. The data hold nearly 900,000 distinct CDR3 sequences, with approximately 13% observed a single time. Study-wide findings and caveats: Abundant beta clonotypes from cord blood had fewer insertions, unlike memory repertoires, which showed none. Sequences that were out-of-frame, alpha and twin-shared displayed an excess of low generation probability.

All of the donors were Caucasians in good health. These sequences were also reported in another study, on yellow fever vaccine responses in identical twins. Turning to that study: As reported, the vaccine T cell response of twins seemed partly convergent and partly personalized.

The sequenced sample consisted of PBMCs. This chain connects TRBV11-3 to TRBJ2-1, with D uncertain. This clonotype was obtained from a woman aged 18-35 years in good health. The CDR3 sequence: CASSLDTDYNEQFF. CDR3 DNA sequence: TGTGCCAGCAGCTTAGATACAGACTACAATGAGCAGTTCTTC.